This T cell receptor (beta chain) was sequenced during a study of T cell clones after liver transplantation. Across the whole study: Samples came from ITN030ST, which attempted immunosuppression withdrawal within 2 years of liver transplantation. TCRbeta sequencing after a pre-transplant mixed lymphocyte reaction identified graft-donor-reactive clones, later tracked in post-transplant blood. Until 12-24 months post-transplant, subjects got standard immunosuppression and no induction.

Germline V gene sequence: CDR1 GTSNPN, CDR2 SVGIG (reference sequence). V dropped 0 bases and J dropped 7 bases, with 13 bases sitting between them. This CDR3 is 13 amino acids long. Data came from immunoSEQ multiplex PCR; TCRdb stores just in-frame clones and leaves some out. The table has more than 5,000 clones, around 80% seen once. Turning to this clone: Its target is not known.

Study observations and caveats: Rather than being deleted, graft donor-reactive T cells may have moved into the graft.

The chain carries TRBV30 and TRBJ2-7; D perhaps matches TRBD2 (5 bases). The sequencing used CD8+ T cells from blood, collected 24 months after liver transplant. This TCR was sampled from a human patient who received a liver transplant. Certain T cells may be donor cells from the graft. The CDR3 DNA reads TGTGCCTGGAGTGTTAAACGTCCGGGGGAGCAGTACTTC. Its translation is CAWSVKRPGEQYF.